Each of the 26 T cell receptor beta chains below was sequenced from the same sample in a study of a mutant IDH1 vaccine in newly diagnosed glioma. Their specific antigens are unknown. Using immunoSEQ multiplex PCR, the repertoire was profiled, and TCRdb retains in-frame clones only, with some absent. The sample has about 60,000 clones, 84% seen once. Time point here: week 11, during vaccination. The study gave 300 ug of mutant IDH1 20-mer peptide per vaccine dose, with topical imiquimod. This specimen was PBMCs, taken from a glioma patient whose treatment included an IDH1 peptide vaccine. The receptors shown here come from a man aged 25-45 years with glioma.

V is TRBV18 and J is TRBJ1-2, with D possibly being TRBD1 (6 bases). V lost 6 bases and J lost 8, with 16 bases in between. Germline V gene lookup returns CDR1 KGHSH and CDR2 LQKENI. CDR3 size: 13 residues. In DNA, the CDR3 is TGTGCCAGCTCCCAACAGGGAGTGGAGGGCTACACCTTC. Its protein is CASSQQGVEGYTF.

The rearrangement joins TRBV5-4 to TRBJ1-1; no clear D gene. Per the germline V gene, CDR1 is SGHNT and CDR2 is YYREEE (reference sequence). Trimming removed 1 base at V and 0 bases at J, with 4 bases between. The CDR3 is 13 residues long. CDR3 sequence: CASSLRLNTEAFF. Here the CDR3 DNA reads TGTGCCAGCAGCTTGCGGCTGAACACTGAAGCTTTCTTT.

The CDR3 loop is CASSPRGDIRLQFF. The CDR3, as DNA: TGTGCCAGCAGCCCTCGAGGGGATATTCGTCTCCAGTTCTTC. This chain uses TRBV9 with TRBJ2-1; D is tentatively TRBD1 or TRBD2 (5 bases each). The CDR3 runs 14 residues. V was cut by 4 bases and J by 13 bases, with 21 bases left in between. From germline, CDR1 is SGDLS and CDR2 YYNGEE.

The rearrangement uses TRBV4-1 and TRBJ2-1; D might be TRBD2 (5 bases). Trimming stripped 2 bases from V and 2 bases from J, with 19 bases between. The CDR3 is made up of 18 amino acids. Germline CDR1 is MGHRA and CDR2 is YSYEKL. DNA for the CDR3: TGCGCCAGCAGCCAAACAATTCTAAGCGGAGGAGCCTACAATGAGCAGTTCTTC. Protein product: CASSQTILSGGAYNEQFF.

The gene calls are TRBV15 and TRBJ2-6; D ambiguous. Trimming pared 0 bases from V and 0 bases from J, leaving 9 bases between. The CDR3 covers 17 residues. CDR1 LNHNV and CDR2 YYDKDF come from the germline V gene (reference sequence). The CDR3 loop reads CATSRDLQASGANVLTF. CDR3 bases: TGTGCCACCAGCAGAGATCTGCAGGCCTCTGGGGCCAACGTCCTGACTTTC. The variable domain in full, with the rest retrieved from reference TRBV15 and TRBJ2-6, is DAMVIQNPRYQVTQFGKPVTLSCSQTLNHNVMYWYQQKSSQAPKLLFHYYDKDFNNEADTPDNFQSRRPNTSFCFLDIRSPGLGDTAMYLCATSRDLQASGANVLTFGAGSRLTVL.

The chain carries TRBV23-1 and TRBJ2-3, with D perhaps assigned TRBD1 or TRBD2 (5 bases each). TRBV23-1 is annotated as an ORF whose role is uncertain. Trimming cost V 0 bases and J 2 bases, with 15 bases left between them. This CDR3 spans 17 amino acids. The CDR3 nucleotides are TGCGCCAGCAGTCAATCACCCCCGGGGCCCCACACAGATACGCAGTATTTT. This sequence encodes CASSQSPPGPHTDTQYF.

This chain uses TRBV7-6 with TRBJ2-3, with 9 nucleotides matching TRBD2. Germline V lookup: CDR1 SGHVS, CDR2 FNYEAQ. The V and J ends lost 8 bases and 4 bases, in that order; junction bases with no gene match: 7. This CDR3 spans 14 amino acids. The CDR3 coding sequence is TGTGCCAGCGGGGCTAGCGGGGAGGCAGATACGCAGTATTTT. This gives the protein CASGASGEADTQYF. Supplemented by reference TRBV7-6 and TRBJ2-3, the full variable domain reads GAGVSQSPRYKVTKRGQDVALRCDPISGHVSLYWYRQALGQGPEFLTYFNYEAQQDKSGLPNDRFSAERPEGSISTLTIQRTEQRDSAMYRCASGASGEADTQYFGPGTRLTVL.

The CDR3 DNA reads as TGTGCCAGCAGCCAACCCCCAGCCGGGACCCAGTACTTC. The encoded protein is CASSQPPAGTQYF. This chain links TRBV7-3 with TRBJ2-5; D is unresolved. Trimming shortened V by 5 bases and J by 7 bases, and 14 bases separated the two germline ends. The CDR3 extends over 13 amino acids. Germline values: CDR1 SGHTA, CDR2 FQGTGA.

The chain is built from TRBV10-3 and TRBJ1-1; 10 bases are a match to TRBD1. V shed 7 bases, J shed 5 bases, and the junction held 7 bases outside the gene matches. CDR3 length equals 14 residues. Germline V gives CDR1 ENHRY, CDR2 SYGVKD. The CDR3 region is CAITRDRGGTEAFF. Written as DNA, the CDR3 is TGTGCCATCACCAGGGACAGGGGTGGGACTGAAGCTTTCTTT.

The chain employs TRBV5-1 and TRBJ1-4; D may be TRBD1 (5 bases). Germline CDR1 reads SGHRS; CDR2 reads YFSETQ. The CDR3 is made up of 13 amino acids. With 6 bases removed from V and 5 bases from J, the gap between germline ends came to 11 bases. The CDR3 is CASTRADNEKLFF. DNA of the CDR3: TGCGCCAGCACCAGGGCGGACAATGAAAAACTGTTTTTT.

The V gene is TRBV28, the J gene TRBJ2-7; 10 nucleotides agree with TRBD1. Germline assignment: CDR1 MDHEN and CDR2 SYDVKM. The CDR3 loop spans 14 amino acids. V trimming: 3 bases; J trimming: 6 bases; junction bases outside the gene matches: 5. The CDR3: CASSLTGGFSEQYF. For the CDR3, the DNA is TGTGCCAGCAGTTTGACAGGGGGCTTTAGCGAGCAGTACTTC.

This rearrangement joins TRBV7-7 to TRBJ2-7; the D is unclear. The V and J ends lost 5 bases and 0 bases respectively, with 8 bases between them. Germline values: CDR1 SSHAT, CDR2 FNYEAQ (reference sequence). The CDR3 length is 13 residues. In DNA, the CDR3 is TGTGCCAGCAGCCTAGACCCCTCCTACGAGCAGTACTTC. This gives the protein CASSLDPSYEQYF.

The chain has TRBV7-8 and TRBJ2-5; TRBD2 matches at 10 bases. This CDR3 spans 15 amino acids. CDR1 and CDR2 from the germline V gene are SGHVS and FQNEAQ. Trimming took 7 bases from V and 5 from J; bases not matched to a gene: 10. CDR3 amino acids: CASILSGRARETQYF. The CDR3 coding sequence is TGTGCCAGCATCCTAAGCGGGAGGGCCAGGGAGACCCAGTACTTC.

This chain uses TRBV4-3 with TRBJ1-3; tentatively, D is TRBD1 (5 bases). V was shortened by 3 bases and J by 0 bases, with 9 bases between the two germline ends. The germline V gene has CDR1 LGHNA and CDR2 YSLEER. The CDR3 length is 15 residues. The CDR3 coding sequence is TGCGCCAGCAGCCAGGGGGGTGCCTCTGGAAACACCATATATTTT. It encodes CASSQGGASGNTIYF.

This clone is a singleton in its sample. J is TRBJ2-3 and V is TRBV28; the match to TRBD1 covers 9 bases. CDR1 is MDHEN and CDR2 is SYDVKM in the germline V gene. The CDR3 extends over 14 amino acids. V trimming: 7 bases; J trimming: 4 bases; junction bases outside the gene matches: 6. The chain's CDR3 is CASTGQGRPDTQYF. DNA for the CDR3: TGTGCCAGCACGGGACAGGGTCGCCCAGATACGCAGTATTTT.

The CDR3, as DNA: TGTGCCAGCAGTTACTCATCAGCGACGGCCAAAAACATTCAGTACTTC. This gives the protein CASSYSSATAKNIQYF. The rearrangement joins TRBV6-6 to TRBJ2-4, with D unclear. Germline V gene sequence: CDR1 MNHNY, CDR2 SVGAGI (reference sequence). The V end was cut by 0 bases, the J end by 1 base, with 10 bases between. This CDR3 comprises 16 residues.

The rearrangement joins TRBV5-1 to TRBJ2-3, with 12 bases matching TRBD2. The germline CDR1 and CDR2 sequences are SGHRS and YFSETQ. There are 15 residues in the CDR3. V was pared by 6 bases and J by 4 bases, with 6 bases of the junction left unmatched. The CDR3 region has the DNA TGCGCCAGCACAGAGACTAGCGGGAGCGCAGATACGCAGTATTTT. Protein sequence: CASTETSGSADTQYF.

The CDR3 protein is CASSLGGRPQETQYF. The CDR3, as DNA: TGTGCCAGCAGCTTAGGAGGGAGGCCCCAAGAGACCCAGTACTTC. The V and J genes are TRBV7-2 and TRBJ2-5; possibly TRBD2 for D (6 bases). The CDR3 is 15 amino acids. V lost 1 base and J 1 base, leaving 10 bases between the germline ends. Per the germline V gene, CDR1 is SGHTA and CDR2 is FQGNSA.

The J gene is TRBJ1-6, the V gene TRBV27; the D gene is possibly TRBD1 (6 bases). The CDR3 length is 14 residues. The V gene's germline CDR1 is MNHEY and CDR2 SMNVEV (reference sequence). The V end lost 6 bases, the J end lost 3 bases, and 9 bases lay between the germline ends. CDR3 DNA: TGTGCCAGCAGACAGGGAAACTATAATTCACCCCTCCACTTT. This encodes CASRQGNYNSPLHF.

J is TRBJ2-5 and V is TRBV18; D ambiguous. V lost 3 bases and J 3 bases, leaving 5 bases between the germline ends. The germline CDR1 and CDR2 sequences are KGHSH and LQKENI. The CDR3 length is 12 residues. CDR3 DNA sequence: TGTGCCAGCTCACCCCGGGAAGAGACCCAGTACTTC. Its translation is CASSPREETQYF.

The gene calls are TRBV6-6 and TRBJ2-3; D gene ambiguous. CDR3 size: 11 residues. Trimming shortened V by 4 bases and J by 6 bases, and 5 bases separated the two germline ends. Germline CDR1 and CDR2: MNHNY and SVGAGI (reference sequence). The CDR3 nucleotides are TGTGCCAGCAGTTCTCCGGATACGCAGTATTTT. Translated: CASSSPDTQYF.

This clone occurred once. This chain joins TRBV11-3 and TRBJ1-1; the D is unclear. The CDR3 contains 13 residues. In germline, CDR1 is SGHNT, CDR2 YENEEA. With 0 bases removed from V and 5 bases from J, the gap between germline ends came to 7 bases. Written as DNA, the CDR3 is TGTGCCAGCAGCTTAGAGACGCAGACTGAAGCTTTCTTT. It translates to CASSLETQTEAFF.

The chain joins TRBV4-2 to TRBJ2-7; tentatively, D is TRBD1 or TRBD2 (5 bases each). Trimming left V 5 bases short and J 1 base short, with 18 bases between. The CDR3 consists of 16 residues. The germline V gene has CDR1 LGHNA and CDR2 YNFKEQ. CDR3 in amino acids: CASSSHTGDGSYEQYF. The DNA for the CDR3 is TGTGCCAGCAGCTCTCATACCGGGGACGGATCCTACGAGCAGTACTTC.

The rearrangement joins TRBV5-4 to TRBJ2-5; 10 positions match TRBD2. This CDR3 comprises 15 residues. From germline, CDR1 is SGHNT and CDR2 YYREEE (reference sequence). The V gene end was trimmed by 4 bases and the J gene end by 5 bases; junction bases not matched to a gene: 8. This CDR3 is CASSLTAGGGETQYF. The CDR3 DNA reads TGTGCCAGCAGCCTAACAGCGGGAGGGGGGGAGACCCAGTACTTC.

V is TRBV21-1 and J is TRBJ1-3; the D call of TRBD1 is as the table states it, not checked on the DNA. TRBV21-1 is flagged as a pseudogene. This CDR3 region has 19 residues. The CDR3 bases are TGTGCCAGCAGCAAAGGTGAAATCGGACAGCGTCTTTTCGGAAACACCATATATTTT. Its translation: CASSKGEIGQRLFGNTIYF.

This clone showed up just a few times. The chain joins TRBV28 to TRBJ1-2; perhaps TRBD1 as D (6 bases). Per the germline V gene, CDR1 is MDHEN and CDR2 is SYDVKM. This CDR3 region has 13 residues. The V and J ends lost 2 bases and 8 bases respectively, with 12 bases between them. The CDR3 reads CASSLVRRGGYTF. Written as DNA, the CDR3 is TGTGCCAGCAGTTTAGTAAGGAGGGGGGGCTACACCTTC.